This TCR gamma chain was sequenced for a study of Vδ1+ human thymocytes. Study-wide points: Thymic TRG and TRD repertoires appeared highly polyclonal. Despite high sort purity, about 20% of thymic T cell receptor delta sequences were Vdelta2. TRG sequences recurred across donors, whereas TRD sequences stayed essentially private.

After alphabeta T cell depletion, CD3+ Vdelta1+ Vdelta2- thymocytes were sorted. This clone was seen only a few times. The antigen remains unidentified. The CDR3 runs 13 residues. Looked up from germline, CDR1 is VTNTFY and CDR2 is YDVSTARD (reference sequence). The junction had 6 bases not matched to a gene; V was cut back by 3 bases and J by 4 bases. The template was reverse-transcribed extracted RNA. The CDR3 regions were amplified by multiplex PCR from V-gene primers to a constant-region primer. TCRdb reanalyzed the multiplex PCR reads using CATT. This table has about 36,000 gamma-chain clones, about 19% appearing once.

The chain employs TRGV3 and TRGJ1 or TRGJ2. The receptor was derived from a girl less than two years old who had congenital heart surgery. Sequencing was carried out using Vdelta1+ gamma-delta thymocytes from the thymus. Stated subset: FACS-sorted CD3+ TCRalphabeta- TCRVdelta1+ TCRVdelta2- thymocytes. The CDR3 protein is CATWDDVYYKKLF. The CDR3 region has the DNA TGTGCCACCTGGGACGACGTCTATTATAAGAAACTCTTT.